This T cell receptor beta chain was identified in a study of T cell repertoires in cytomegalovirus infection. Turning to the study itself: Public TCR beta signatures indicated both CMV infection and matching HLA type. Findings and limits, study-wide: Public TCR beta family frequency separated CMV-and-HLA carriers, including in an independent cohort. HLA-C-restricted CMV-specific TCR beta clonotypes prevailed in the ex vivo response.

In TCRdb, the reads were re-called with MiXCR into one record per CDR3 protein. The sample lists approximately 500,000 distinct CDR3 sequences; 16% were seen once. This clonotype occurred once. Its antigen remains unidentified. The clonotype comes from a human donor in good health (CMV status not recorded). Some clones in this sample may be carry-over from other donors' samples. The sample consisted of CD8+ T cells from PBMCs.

This CDR3 reads CASIGGTEQFF. Here the CDR3 DNA reads TGCGCCAGCATCGGGGGGACTGAGCAGTTCTTC. The gene calls are TRBV10-2 and TRBJ2-1, with 7 bases matching TRBD2. CDR3 size: 11 residues. Per germline, CDR1 WSHSY and CDR2 SAAADI. The V segment lost 7 bases and the J segment 9 bases; nucleotides outside the gene matches: 3.